These 17 T cell receptor beta chains originate from one sample sequenced in a study of regulatory T cells in long-lasting Graves disease. Through Arm-PCR of CDR3 regions and iRepertoire HTBI primers, TCR beta libraries were built. TCRdb reanalysed the multiplex PCR reads using MiXCR and keeps one entry per CDR3 protein. The data contain around 230,000 distinct CDR3 sequences, around 17% of them singletons. Sample time point: newly diagnosed GD, antithyroid drugs for less than 3 months. Scientists built the TCR library using RNA that was extracted from PBMCs. Sequences were derived from peripheral blood mononuclear cells (PBMCs), sampled at new diagnosis, from a patient treated with antithyroid drugs. Receptors originate from a female donor with Graves disease.

This clonotype occurred many times. The chain uses TRBV20-1 and TRBJ1-5, with D maybe TRBD1 (5 bases). The germline V and J ends were trimmed by 0 bases and 7 bases, with 10 bases remaining between them. Per germline, CDR1 DFQATT and CDR2 SNEGSKA (reference sequence). The CDR3 is 13 amino acids. CDR3 amino acids: CSARDLGDQPQHF. In DNA, the CDR3 is TGCAGTGCTAGAGACCTAGGGGACCAGCCCCAGCATTTT.

With regard to this clonotype: A read error may explain this, as a much larger clone is one base away. CDR3 amino acids: CASSDQESYGYTF. In DNA, the CDR3 is TGTGCCTCCAGTGATCAGGAGTCCTATGGCTACACCTTC. The chain employs TRBV24-1 and TRBJ1-2; D ambiguous. Germline-derived CDR1 and CDR2 are KGHDR and SFDVKD. CDR3 size: 13 residues.

This clonotype was found many times. This rearrangement joins TRBV7-9 to TRBJ2-2; unclear D gene. V was shortened by 7 bases and J by 5 bases, with 11 bases between the two germline ends. The CDR3 length is 13 residues. CDR1 and CDR2 from the germline V gene are SEHNR and FQNEAQ (reference sequence). CDR3: CASIQTLTGELFF. For the CDR3, the DNA is TGTGCCAGCATCCAGACCCTTACCGGGGAGCTGTTTTTT.

This clonotype was observed a few times. The rearrangement joins TRBV18 to TRBJ1-2; no clear D. The CDR3 covers 15 residues. Trimming pared 6 bases from V and 6 bases from J, leaving 20 bases between. Germline V gene sequence: CDR1 KGHSH, CDR2 LQKENI. CDR3 in amino acids: CASSSNGEGSHGYTF. The DNA of the CDR3 is TGTGCCAGCTCCTCAAATGGGGAAGGGAGCCATGGCTACACCTTC.

Many counts were recorded for this clonotype. V gene TRBV12-3 or TRBV12-4 combines with J gene TRBJ2-1, with 11 bases aligning to TRBD2. With V trimmed by 5 bases and J by 15 bases, 12 bases remained unmatched. The CDR3 loop spans 14 amino acids. CDR3 sequence (DNA): TGTGCCAGCAGTGCTCCGGGACTAGCGGCCCGGAGGTTCTTC. It translates to CASSAPGLAARRFF.

This clonotype was detected many times. This chain links TRBV6-5 with TRBJ2-7; 14 bases are shared with TRBD2. The V gene's germline CDR1 is MNHEY and CDR2 SVGAGI. V lost 4 bases and J lost 7; bases outside the gene matches: 12. The CDR3 has 17 amino acids. The CDR3 spells CASSFPTSGRAFEEQYF. The CDR3 bases are TGTGCCAGCAGTTTCCCGACTAGCGGGAGGGCCTTTGAGGAGCAGTACTTC.

This clonotype occurred many times. The rearrangement uses TRBV12-3 or TRBV12-4 and TRBJ2-7, with 7 positions matching TRBD2. The CDR3 is made up of 15 amino acids. V was clipped by 3 bases and J by 1 base; unmatched bases: 6. The CDR3: CASSLGGTASYEQYF. The CDR3 DNA is TGTGCCAGCAGTTTGGGGGGGACGGCTTCCTACGAGCAGTACTTC.

This clonotype was observed many times. The chain joins TRBV6-2 or TRBV6-3 to TRBJ2-1, with D perhaps assigned TRBD1 or TRBD2 (6 bases each). The CDR3 length is 16 residues. CDR1 and CDR2 (germline): MNHEY, SVGEGT. Trimming removed 2 bases at V and 6 bases at J, with 17 bases between. CDR3 amino acids: CASSYDGLGGSNEQFF. In nucleotides, the CDR3 is TGTGCCAGCAGTTACGACGGGTTGGGGGGCTCCAATGAGCAGTTCTTC.

The chain links TRBV18 to TRBJ1-2; perhaps TRBD1 as D (5 bases). Trimming took off 5 bases at V and 4 bases at J, with 20 bases between the two ends. Looked up from germline, CDR1 is KGHSH and CDR2 is LQKENI. This CDR3 contains 16 residues. The CDR3 nucleotides read TGTGCCAGCTCAAGAATCCGGGACGGAGATCTCTATGGCTACACCTTC. Translated, it gives CASSRIRDGDLYGYTF.

This clonotype appeared a few times. J is TRBJ1-5 and V is TRBV7-2; D perhaps matches TRBD1 (6 bases). In germline, CDR1 is SGHTA, CDR2 FQGNSA. The V gene lost 3 bases and the J gene lost 2 bases, with 11 bases spanning the gap. This CDR3 region has 15 residues. CDR3 bases: TGTGCCAGCAGCTTCTCGGGGGCTGGCAATCAGCCCCAGCATTTT. Encoded protein: CASSFSGAGNQPQHF. Full variable domain (remainder filled in from reference TRBV7-2 and TRBJ1-5): GAGVSQSPSNKVTEKGKDVELRCDPISGHTALYWYRQSLGQGLEFLIYFQGNSAPDKSGLPSDRFSAERTGGSVSTLTIQRTQQEDSAVYLCASSFSGAGNQPQHFGDGTRLSIL.

This clonotype was recorded at least ten times. This chain connects TRBV10-3 to TRBJ2-1; 7 bases align to TRBD2. CDR1 and CDR2 from the germline V gene are ENHRY and SYGVKD. V was pared by 4 bases and J by 8 bases, with 14 bases of the junction left unmatched. The CDR3 contains 16 residues. CDR3 amino acids: CAISARGEGLGDEQFF. The CDR3 DNA reads as TGTGCCATCAGTGCACGGGGGGAGGGCCTGGGGGATGAGCAGTTCTTC.

This clonotype was counted ten times or more. The rearrangement links TRBV4-1 to TRBJ2-3, with D unresolved. V was clipped by 3 bases and J by 0 bases, with 16 bases between them. The V gene's germline CDR1 is MGHRA and CDR2 YSYEKL. The CDR3 spans 17 residues. CDR3 nucleotide sequence: TGCGCCAGCAGCCAGACCGAGACTGCGGCTAGCACAGATACGCAGTATTTT. Translated: CASSQTETAASTDTQYF.

V is TRBV2 and J is TRBJ2-7; 7 bases match TRBD2. This CDR3 spans 13 amino acids. Germline V gene sequence: CDR1 SNHLY, CDR2 FYNNEI. The V gene end was trimmed by 6 bases and the J gene end by 0 bases; junction bases not matched to a gene: 2. CDR3: CASRGGSSYEQYF. CDR3 DNA: TGTGCCAGCAGGGGAGGGAGCTCCTACGAGCAGTACTTC.

This clonotype was detected ten times or more. Being one base from a much bigger clone, this may be a read error. The chain combines TRBV12-3 or TRBV12-4 with TRBJ1-5, with TRBD1 identical over 7 bases. The CDR3 sequence is 14 residues long. The V segment lost 4 bases and the J segment 3 bases; nucleotides outside the gene matches: 3. The CDR3 loop reads CASSSTGNNQPQHF. DNA of the CDR3: TGTGCCAGCAGTTCGACAGGGAACAATCAGCCCCAGCATTTT.

This clonotype has ten or more counts. The genes are TRBV6-1 and TRBJ1-3; no definite D call. The germline V gene has CDR1 MNHNS and CDR2 SASEGT. V was trimmed by 1 base and J by 0 bases, leaving 7 bases between them. The CDR3 loop spans 15 amino acids. The CDR3 nucleotides read TGTGCCAGCAGTGAAGGGCCAACCTCTGGAAACACCATATATTTT. Encoded protein: CASSEGPTSGNTIYF.

This clonotype was detected ten times or more. This chain uses TRBV5-5 with TRBJ2-2, with TRBD2 as a possible D gene (6 bases). The CDR3 runs to 13 residues. From germline, CDR1 is SGHKS and CDR2 YYEKEE (reference sequence). V was trimmed by 4 bases and J by 6 bases, leaving 10 bases between them. In DNA form, the CDR3 reads TGTGCCAGCAGCCGGGAGTGGGCCGGGGAGCTGTTTTTT. It translates to CASSREWAGELFF.

This clonotype was seen repeatedly, ten times or more. The chain combines TRBV20-1 with TRBJ1-4; D unresolved. V lost 0 bases and J 7 bases, leaving 15 bases between the germline ends. The length of the CDR3 is 15 residues. From germline, CDR1 is DFQATT and CDR2 SNEGSKA (reference sequence). As DNA, the CDR3 is TGCAGTGCTAGAGATCTGTTGACGGGTAGTGAAAAACTGTTTTTT. Protein sequence: CSARDLLTGSEKLFF.